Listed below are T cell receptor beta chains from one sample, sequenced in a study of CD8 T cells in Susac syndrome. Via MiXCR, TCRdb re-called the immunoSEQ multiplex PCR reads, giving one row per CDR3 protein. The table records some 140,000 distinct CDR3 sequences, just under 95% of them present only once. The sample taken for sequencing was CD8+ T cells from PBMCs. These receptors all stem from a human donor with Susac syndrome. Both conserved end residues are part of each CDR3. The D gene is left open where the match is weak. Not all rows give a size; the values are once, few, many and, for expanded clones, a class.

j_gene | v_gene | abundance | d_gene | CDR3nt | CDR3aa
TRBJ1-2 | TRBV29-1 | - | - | TGCAGCGTTGAATGGGGCAGCTATGGCTACCCCTTC | CSVEWGSYGYPF
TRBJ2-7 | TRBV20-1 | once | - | TGCAGTGCCGTGGCTATCACGAGGGAAACCTACGAGCAGTACTTC | CSAVAITRETYEQYF
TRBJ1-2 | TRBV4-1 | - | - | TGCGCCAGCAGCCAAGACGCCCAGAGCTATGGCTACACCTTC | CASSQDAQSYGYTF
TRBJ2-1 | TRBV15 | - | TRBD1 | TGTGCCACCCAGTTATCGGACAGGGGGCTGCATGAGCAGTTCTTC | CATQLSDRGLHEQFF
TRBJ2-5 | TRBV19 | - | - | TGTGCCAGTAGTGACCCCGGGACGGAAGAGACCCAGTACTTC | CASSDPGTEETQYF
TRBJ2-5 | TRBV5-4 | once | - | TGTGCCAGCAGCTCCGGCCGGACCCAGTACTTC | CASSSGRTQYF
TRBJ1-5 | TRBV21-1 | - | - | TGTGCCAGCAGCAAAGTTCCGGGTGGTGTACCCCCTGATAGGGCCCAGCATTTT | CASSKVPGGVPPDRAQHF
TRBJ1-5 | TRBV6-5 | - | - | TGTGCCAGCAGCCCCAGCAACAGCGCCAATCAGCCCCAGCATTTT | CASSPSNSANQPQHF
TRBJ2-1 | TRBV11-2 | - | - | TGTGCCAGCAGCTTAGGGTCAGGGACTGAGCAGTTCTTC | CASSLGSGTEQFF
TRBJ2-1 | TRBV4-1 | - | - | TGCGCCAGCAGCCAAGATGTGGCTAGTGGGTCCTACAATGAGCAGTTCTTC | CASSQDVASGSYNEQFF
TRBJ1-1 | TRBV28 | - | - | TGTGCCAGCAGCCCTGACAGCCCGAACACTGAAGCTTTCTTT | CASSPDSPNTEAFF
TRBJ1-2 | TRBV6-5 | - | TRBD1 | TGTGCCAGTTACCGCGGGGACAGAGTAGGCTACACCTTC | CASYRGDRVGYTF
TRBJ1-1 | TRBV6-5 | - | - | TGTGCCAGCAGTTCAGGTCCCGGGGGGGGCACTGAAGCTTTCTTT | CASSSGPGGGTEAFF
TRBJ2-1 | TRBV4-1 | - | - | TGCGCCAGCAGCCAAGAAGCGGAGGGAGAGCAGTTCTTC | CASSQEAEGEQFF
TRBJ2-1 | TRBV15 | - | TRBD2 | TGTGCCACCAGCGAAGACTGGACTAGCGGGAGGGGTGATGAGCAGTTCTTC | CATSEDWTSGRGDEQFF
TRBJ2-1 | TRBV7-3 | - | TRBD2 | TGTGCCAGCAGCTTCGAAGGACTAGCGACTGAGCAGTTCTTC | CASSFEGLATEQFF